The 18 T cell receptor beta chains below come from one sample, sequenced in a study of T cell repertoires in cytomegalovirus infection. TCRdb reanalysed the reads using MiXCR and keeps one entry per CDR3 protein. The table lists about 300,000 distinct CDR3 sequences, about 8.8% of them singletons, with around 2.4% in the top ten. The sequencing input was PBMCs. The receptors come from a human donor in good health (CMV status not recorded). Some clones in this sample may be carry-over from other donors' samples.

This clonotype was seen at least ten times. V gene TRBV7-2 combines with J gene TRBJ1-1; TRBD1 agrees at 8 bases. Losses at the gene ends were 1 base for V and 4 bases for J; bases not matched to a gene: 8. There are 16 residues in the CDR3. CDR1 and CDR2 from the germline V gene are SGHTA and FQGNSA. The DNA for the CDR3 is TGTGCCAGCAGCTTAGTCTCCGGACAGGGCTTCACTGAAGCTTTCTTT. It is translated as CASSLVSGQGFTEAFF.

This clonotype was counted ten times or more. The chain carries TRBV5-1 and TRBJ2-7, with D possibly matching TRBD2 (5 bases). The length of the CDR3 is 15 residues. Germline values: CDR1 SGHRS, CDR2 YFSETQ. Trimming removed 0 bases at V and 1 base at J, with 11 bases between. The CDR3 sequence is CASSLAEGGSYEQYF. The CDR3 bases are TGCGCCAGCAGCTTGGCCGAGGGCGGATCCTACGAGCAGTACTTC. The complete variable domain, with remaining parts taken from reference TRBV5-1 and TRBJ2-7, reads KAGVTQTPRYLIKTRGQQVTLSCSPISGHRSVSWYQQTPGQGLQFLFEYFSETQRNKGNFPGRFSGRQFSNSRSEMNVSTLELGDSALYLCASSLAEGGSYEQYFGPGTRLTVT.

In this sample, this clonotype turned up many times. CDR3 protein: CASSNIALRANNEQFF. Here the CDR3 DNA reads TGTGCCAGCAGCAATATCGCATTACGGGCGAACAATGAGCAGTTCTTC. The rearrangement joins TRBV7-8 to TRBJ2-1; D uncertain. Germline V gene sequence: CDR1 SGHVS, CDR2 FQNEAQ. The CDR3 is 16 amino acids. Trimming stripped 5 bases from V and 5 bases from J, with 19 bases between. Full variable domain (remainder filled in from reference TRBV7-8 and TRBJ2-1): GAGVSQSPRYKVAKRGQDVALRCDPISGHVSLFWYQQALGQGPEFLTYFQNEAQLDKSGLPSDRFFAERPEGSVSTLKIQRTQQEDSAVYLCASSNIALRANNEQFFGPGTRLTVL.

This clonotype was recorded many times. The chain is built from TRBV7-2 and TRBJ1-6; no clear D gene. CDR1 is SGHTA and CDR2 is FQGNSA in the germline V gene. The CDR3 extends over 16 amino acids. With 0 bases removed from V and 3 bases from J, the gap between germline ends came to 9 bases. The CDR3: CASSLAFGRYNSPLHF. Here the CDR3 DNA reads TGTGCCAGCAGCTTAGCGTTCGGACGCTATAATTCACCCCTCCACTTT.

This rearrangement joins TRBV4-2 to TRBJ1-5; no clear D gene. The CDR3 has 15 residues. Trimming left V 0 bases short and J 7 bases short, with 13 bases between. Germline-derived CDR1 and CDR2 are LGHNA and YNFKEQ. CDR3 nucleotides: TGTGCCAGCAGCCAAGATCTCCCGGCGTGGCAGCCCCAGCATTTT. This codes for CASSQDLPAWQPQHF.

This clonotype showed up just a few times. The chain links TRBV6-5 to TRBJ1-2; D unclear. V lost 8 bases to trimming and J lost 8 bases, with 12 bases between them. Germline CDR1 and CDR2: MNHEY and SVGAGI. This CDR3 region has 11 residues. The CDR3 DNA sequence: TGTGCCAGCGCCCGTGCTGGAGGCTACACCTTC. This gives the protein CASARAGGYTF.

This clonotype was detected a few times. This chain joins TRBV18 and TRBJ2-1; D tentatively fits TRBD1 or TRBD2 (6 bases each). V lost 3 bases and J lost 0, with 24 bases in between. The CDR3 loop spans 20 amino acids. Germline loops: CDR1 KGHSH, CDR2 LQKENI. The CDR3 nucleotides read TGTGCCAGCTCACCTCCGGGGAATTTGATGGGGGGCAGCTCCTACAATGAGCAGTTCTTC. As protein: CASSPPGNLMGGSSYNEQFF.

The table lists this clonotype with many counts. The CDR3 DNA is TGCAGCGTTGCCTTCGGACAGGGTACCACTGAAGCTTTCTTT. Its translation: CSVAFGQGTTEAFF. This chain connects TRBV29-1 to TRBJ1-1, with 8 nucleotides matching TRBD1. CDR3 length: 14 amino acids. V dropped 4 bases and J dropped 4; count of bases not matched to a gene: 8. CDR1 and CDR2 (germline): SQVTM, ANQGSEA. The whole variable domain, remainder taken from reference TRBV29-1 and TRBJ1-1, is SAVISQKPSRDICQRGTSLTIQCQVDSQVTMMFWYRQQPGQSLTLIATANQGSEATYESGFVIDKFPISRPNLTFSTLTVSNMSPEDSSIYLCSVAFGQGTTEAFFGQGTRLTVV.

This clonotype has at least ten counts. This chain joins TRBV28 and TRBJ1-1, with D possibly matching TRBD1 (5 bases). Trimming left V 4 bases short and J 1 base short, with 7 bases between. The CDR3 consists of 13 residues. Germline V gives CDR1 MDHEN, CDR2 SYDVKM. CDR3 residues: CASSSGTNTEAFF. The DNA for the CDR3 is TGTGCCAGCAGTTCCGGGACGAACACTGAAGCTTTCTTT.

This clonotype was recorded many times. CDR3 in DNA: TGTGCCAGCACCTTAATTCTCCCCGGGGAGCTGTTTTTT. This codes for CASTLILPGELFF. This chain uses TRBV12-3 or TRBV12-4 with TRBJ2-2, with D hard to call. The CDR3 has 13 residues. V lost 7 bases, J lost 6 bases, and 12 bases lay in between.

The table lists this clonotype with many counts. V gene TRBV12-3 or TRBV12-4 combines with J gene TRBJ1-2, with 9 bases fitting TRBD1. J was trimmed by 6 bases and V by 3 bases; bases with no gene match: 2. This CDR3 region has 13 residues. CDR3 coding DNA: TGTGCCAGCAGTTTTGGGACAGGGAATGGCTACACCTTC. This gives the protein CASSFGTGNGYTF.

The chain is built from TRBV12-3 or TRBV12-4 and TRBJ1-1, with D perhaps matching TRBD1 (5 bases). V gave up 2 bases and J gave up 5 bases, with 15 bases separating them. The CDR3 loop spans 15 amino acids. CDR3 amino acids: CASSLIGGWRTEAFF. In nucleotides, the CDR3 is TGTGCCAGCAGTTTAATTGGGGGATGGAGGACTGAAGCTTTCTTT.

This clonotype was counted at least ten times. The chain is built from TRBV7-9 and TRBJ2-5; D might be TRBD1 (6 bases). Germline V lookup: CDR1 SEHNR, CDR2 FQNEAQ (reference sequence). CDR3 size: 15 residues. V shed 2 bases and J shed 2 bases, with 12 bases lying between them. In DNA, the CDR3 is TGTGCCAGCAGCTTACTCAGGGGCAGGCAAGAGACCCAGTACTTC. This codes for CASSLLRGRQETQYF. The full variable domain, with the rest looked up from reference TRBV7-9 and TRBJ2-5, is DTGVSQNPRHKITKRGQNVTFRCDPISEHNRLYWYRQTLGQGPEFLTYFQNEAQLEKSRLLSDRFSAERPKGSFSTLEIQRTEQGDSAMYLCASSLLRGRQETQYFGPGTRLLVL.

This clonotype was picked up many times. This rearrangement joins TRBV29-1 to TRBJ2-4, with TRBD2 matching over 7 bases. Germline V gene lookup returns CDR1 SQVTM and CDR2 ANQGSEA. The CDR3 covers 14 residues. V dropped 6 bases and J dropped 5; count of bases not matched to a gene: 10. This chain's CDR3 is CSVGWGGPENIQYF. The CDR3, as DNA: TGCAGCGTGGGTTGGGGGGGACCCGAAAACATTCAGTACTTC.

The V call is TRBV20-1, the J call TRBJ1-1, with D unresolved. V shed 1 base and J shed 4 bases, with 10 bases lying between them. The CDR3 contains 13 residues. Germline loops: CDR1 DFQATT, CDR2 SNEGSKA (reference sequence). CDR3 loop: CSARVPPSTEAFF. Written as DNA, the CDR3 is TGCAGTGCTAGAGTCCCCCCTAGCACTGAAGCTTTCTTT.

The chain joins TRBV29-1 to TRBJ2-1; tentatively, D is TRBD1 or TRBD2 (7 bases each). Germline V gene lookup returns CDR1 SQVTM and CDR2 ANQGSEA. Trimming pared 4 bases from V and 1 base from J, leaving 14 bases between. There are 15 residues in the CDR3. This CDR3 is CSVGARGGSYNEQFF. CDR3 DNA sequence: TGCAGCGTTGGGGCCAGGGGGGGATCCTACAATGAGCAGTTCTTC.

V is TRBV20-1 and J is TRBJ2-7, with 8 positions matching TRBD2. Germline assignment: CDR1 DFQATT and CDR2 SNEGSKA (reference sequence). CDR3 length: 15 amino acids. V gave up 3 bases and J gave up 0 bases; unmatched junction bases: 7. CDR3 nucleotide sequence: TGCAGTGCTAGGTCCTTAGCGGGGAGCTCCTACGAGCAGTACGTC. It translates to CSARSLAGSSYEQYV.

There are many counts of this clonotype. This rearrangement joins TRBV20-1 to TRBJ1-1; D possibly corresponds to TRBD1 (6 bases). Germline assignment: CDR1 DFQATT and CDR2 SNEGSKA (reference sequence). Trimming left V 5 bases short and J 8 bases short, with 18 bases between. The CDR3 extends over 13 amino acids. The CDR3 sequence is CSAQKGGPSEAFF. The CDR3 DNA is TGCAGTGCTCAGAAGGGGGGACCTAGCGAAGCTTTCTTT.